This TCR beta chain is from a study of Ad26.COV2.S vaccination and SARS-CoV-2 variants. CDR3 length: 13 residues. Trimming cost V 8 bases and J 5 bases; bases outside gene matches: 6. Treatment reported: around 19 received Ad26.COV2.S at low or high dose, single or two shots; 5 received placebo; per-sample allocation not given. Day 63 after the first injection of vaccine or placebo was the sampling time. Sequencing used immunoSEQ multiplex PCR; TCRdb keeps in-frame clones, though not all of them. Of a few hundred thousand clones in the sample, approximately 92% were seen once. The chain combines TRBV12-3 or TRBV12-4 with TRBJ2-4, with 7 bases matching TRBD1. The sequences come from peripheral blood, collected in a trial of Ad26.COV2.S vaccine versus placebo. This TCR was recovered from a person between 18 and 60 years old who received the Ad26.COV2.S COVID-19 vaccine or a placebo. The CDR3 reads CASSTTGENIQYF. CDR3 coding DNA: TGTGCCAGCTCTACAACAGGGGAAAACATTCAGTACTTC.